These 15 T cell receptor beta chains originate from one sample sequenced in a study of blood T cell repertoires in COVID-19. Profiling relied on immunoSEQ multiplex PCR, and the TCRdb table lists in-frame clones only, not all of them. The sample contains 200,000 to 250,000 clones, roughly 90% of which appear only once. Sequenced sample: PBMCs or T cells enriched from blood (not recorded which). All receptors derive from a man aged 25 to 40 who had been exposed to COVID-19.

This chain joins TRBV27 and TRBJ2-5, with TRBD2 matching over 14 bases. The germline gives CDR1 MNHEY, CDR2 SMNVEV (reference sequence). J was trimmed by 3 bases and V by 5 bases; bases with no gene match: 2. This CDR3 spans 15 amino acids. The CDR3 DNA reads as TGTGCCAGCAGTCCGACTAGCGGGGGGGAAGAGACCCAGTACTTC. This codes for CASSPTSGGEETQYF.

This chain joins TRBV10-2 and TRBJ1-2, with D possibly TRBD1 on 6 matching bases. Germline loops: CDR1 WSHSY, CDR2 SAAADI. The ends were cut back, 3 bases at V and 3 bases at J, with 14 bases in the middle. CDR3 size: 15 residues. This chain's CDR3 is CASSDSTGNDYGYTF. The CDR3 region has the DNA TGCGCCAGCAGTGACTCCACAGGGAACGACTATGGCTACACCTTC.

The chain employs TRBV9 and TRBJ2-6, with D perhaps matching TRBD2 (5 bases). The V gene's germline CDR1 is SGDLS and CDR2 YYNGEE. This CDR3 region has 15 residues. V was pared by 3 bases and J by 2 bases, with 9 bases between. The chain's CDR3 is CASSAQAAGANVLTF. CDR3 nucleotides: TGTGCCAGCAGCGCCCAAGCGGCTGGGGCCAACGTCCTGACTTTC.

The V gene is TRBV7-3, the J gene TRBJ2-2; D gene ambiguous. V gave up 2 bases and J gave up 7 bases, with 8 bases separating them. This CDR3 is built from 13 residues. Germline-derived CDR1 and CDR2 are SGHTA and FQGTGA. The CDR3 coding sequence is TGTGCCAGCAGCTTATTGCGTAACGGGGAGCTGTTTTTT. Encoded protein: CASSLLRNGELFF.

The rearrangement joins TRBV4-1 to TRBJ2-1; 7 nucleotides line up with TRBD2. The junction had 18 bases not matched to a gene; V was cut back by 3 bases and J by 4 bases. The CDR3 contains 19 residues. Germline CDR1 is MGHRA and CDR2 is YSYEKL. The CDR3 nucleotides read TGCGCCAGCAGCCACCCTCCAGGGACTACACGCCCCTATTACAATGAGCAGTTCTTC. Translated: CASSHPPGTTRPYYNEQFF.

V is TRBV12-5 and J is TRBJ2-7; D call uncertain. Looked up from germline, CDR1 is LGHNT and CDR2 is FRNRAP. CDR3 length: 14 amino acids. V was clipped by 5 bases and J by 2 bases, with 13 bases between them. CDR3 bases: TGTGCTAGTGGTGTTGCGGCAGACCCCTACGAGCAGTACTTC. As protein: CASGVAADPYEQYF. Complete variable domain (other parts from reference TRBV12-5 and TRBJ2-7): DARVTQTPRHKVTEMGQEVTMRCQPILGHNTVFWYRQTMMQGLELLAYFRNRAPLDDSGMPKDRFSAEMPDATLATLKIQPSEPRDSAVYFCASGVAADPYEQYFGPGTRLTVT.

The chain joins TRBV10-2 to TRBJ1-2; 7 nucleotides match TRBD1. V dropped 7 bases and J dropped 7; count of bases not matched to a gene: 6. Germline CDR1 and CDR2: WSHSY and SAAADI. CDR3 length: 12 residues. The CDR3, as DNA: TGCGCCAGCACGGAGGGGGCCGGTGGCTACACCTTC. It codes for CASTEGAGGYTF.

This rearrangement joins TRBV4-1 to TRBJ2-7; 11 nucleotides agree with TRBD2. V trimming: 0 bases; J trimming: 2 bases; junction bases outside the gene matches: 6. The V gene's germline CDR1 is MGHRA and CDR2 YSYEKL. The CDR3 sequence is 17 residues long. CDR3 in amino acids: CASSQDYGTSGTYEQYF. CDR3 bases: TGCGCCAGCAGCCAAGATTACGGGACTAGCGGTACCTACGAGCAGTACTTC.

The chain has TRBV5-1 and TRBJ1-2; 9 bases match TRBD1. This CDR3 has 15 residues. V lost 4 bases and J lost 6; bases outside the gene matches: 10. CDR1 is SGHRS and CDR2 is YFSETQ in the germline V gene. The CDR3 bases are TGCGCCAGCAGCCCGGAAGGACAGGGGCTTCATGGCTACACCTTC. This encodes CASSPEGQGLHGYTF.

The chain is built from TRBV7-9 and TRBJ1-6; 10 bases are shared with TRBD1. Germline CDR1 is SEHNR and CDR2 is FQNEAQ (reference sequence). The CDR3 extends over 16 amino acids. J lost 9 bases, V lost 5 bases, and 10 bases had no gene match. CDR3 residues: CASSAGDRGLGSPLHF. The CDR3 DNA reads TGTGCCAGCAGCGCCGGGGACAGGGGATTGGGTTCACCCCTCCACTTT.

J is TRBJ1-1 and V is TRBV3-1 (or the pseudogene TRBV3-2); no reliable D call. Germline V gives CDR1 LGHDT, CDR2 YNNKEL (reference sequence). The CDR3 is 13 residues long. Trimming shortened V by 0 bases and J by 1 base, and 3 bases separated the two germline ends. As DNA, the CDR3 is TGTGCCAGCAGCCAAGACAGGAACACTGAAGCTTTCTTT. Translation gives CASSQDRNTEAFF.

In nucleotides, the CDR3 is TGTGCCAGCAGCCAGCTTACCGGTTCGGTATTCGCCCTCCACTTT. It translates to CASSQLTGSVFALHF. The rearrangement links TRBV3-1 (or the pseudogene TRBV3-2) to TRBJ1-6; D remains unclear. Looked up from germline, CDR1 is LGHDT and CDR2 is YNNKEL (reference sequence). The CDR3 contains 15 residues. Trimming took 3 bases from V and 14 from J, leaving 20 bases between them.

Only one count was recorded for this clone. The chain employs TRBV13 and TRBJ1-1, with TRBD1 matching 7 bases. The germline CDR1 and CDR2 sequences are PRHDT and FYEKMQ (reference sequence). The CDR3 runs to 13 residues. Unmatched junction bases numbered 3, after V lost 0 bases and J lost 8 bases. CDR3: CASSLGRQGEAFF. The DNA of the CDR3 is TGTGCCAGCAGCTTAGGCCGACAGGGAGAAGCTTTCTTT.

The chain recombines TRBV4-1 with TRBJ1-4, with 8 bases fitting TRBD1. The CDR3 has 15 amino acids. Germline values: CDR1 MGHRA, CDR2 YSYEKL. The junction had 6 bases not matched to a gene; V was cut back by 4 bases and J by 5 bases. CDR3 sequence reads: CASSLDRARNEKLFF. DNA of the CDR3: TGCGCCAGCAGCCTGGACAGGGCCCGAAATGAAAAACTGTTTTTT.

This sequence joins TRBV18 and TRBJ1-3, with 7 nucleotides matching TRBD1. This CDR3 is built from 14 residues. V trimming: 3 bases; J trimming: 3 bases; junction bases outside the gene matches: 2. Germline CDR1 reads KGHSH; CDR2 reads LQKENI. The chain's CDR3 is CASSPGTDGNTIYF. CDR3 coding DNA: TGTGCCAGCTCACCCGGGACAGATGGAAACACCATATATTTT.